This T cell receptor (beta chain) comes out of a study of blood T cells in healthy people across ages. Next came a second PCR, run for about 6 to 12 cycles, which used a sample-barcoded 5' primer along with a J-beta primer mix. Each cDNA molecule was tagged by a template-switch adaptor with 12 random nucleotides. One entry per CDR3 protein results from TCRdb running MiXCR on the 5' RACE reads. The sample records approximately 800,000 distinct CDR3 sequences, 46% being singletons. Findings and caveats of the study: Roughly linear age-related decline in beta diversity appeared, significant by age 40.

At least 6 million PBMCs were isolated per sample. CDR1 and CDR2 (germline): MNHNY, SVGAGI (reference sequence). The V segment lost 8 bases and the J segment 0 bases; nucleotides outside the gene matches: 1. The CDR3 spans 13 residues. In regard to this clonotype: Its antigen remains unknown.

The receptor was derived from a man older than 75 in good health. The specimen sequenced was blood. The chain employs TRBV6-6 and TRBJ2-1; TRBD2 agrees at 7 bases. CDR3 bases: TGTGCCAGCGGGGAGGGCTCCTACAATGAGCAGTTCTTC. Its translation is CASGEGSYNEQFF.